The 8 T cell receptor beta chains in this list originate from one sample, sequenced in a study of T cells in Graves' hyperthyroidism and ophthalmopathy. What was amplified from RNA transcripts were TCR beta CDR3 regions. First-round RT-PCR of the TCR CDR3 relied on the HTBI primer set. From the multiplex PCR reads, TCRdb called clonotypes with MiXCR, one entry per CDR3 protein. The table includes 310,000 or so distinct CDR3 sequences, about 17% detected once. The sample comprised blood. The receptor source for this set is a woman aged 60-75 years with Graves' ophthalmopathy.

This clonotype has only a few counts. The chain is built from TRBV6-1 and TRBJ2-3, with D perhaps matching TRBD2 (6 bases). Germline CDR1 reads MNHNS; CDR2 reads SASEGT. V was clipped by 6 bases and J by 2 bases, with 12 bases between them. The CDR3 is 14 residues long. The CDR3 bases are TGTGCCAGCAGGCGACTAGGTCCCACAGATACGCAGTATTTT. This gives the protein CASRRLGPTDTQYF.

CDR3 bases: TGTGCCACCAGTGAGAGAGGGTCCTACAATGAGCAGTTCTTC. Translating it yields CATSERGSYNEQFF. The chain links TRBV24-1 to TRBJ2-1, with a weak D call TRBD2 (5 bases). The CDR3 contains 14 residues. Germline V CDR1 and CDR2: KGHDR, SFDVKD. V gave up 4 bases and J gave up 1 base, with 7 bases separating them.

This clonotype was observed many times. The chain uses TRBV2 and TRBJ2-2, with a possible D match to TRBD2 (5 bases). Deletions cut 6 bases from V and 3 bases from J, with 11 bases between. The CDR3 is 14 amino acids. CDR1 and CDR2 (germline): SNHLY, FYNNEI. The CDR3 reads CASRRPADTGELFF. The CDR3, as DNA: TGTGCCAGCAGGAGACCAGCGGACACCGGGGAGCTGTTTTTT. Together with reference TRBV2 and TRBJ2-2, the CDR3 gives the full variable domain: EPEVTQTPSHQVTQMGQEVILRCVPISNHLYFYWYRQILGQKVEFLVSFYNNEISEKSEIFDDQFSVERPDGSNFTLKIRSTKLEDSAMYFCASRRPADTGELFFGEGSRLTVL.

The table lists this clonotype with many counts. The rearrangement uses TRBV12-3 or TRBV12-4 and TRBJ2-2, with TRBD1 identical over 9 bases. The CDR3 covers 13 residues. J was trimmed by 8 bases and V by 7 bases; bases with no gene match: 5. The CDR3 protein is CASTGQGSGELFF. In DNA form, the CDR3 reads TGTGCCAGCACCGGACAGGGGTCAGGGGAGCTGTTTTTT.

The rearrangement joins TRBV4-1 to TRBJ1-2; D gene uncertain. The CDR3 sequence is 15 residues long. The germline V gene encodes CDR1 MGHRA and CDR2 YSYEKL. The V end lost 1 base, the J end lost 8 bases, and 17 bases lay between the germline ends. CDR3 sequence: CASSQGSAGLEGYTF. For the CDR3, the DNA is TGCGCCAGCAGCCAAGGATCAGCCGGGCTGGAAGGCTACACCTTC.

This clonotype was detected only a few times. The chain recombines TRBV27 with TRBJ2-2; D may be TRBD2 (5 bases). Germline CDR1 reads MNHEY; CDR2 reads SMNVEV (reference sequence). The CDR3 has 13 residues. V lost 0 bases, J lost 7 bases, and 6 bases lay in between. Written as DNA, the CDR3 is TGTGCCAGCAGTTTATCTCGGGGCGGGGAGCTGTTTTTT. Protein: CASSLSRGGELFF.

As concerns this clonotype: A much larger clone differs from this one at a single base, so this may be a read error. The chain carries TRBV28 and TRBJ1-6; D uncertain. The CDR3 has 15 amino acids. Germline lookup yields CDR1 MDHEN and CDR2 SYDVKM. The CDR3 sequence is CASRLSRGENSPLHF. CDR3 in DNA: TGTGCCAGCCGTTTATCACGAGGAGAGAATTCACCCCTCCACTTT.

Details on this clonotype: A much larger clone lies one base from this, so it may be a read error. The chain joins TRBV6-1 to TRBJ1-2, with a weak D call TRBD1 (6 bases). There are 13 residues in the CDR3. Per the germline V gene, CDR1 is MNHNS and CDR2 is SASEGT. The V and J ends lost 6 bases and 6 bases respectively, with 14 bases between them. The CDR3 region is CASRRGIRDGYTF. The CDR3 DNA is TGTGCCAGCAGGAGGGGGATCAGGGATGGCTACACCTTC.